The source of this TCR beta chain is a study of T cell responses to AZD1222 COVID-19 vaccine. Study-wide findings and caveats: Spike-wide vaccine-associated CD4 TCRs dominated at 160-218 and 743-854. The repertoires were collected only after the peak T cell response. The donor cohort was predominantly white British with a female majority, and clonal diversity may have been underestimated.

Unmatched junction bases numbered 11, after V lost 10 bases and J lost 6 bases. The CDR3 covers 14 residues. Germline V gene lookup returns CDR1 ENHRY and CDR2 SYGVKD. Only in-frame clones appear in the TCRdb table, and some are missing; sequencing was by immunoSEQ multiplex PCR. The data contain around 150,000 clones, around 90% of them singletons. Turning to this clone: Its antigen is unknown.

The sample consisted of peripheral blood, taken on day 0 of AZD1222 vaccination. The origin of this receptor is an adult in good health. This chain connects TRBV10-3 to TRBJ2-1, with TRBD2 matching 8 bases. The CDR3 spells CATHPGLEGNEQFF. Written as DNA, the CDR3 is TGTGCCACTCACCCGGGACTAGAGGGCAATGAGCAGTTCTTC.